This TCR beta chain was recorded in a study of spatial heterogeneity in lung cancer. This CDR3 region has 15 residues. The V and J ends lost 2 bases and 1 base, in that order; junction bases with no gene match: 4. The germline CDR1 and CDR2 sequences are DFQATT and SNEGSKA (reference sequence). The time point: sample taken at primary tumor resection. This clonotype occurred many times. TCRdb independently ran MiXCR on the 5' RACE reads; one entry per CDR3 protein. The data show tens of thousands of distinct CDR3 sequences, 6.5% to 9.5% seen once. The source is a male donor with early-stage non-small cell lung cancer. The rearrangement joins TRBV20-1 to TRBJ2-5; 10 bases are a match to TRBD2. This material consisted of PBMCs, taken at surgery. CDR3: CSARLSGGAQETQYF. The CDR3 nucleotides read TGCAGTGCTAGATTGAGCGGGGGGGCCCAAGAGACCCAGTACTTC.